What follows describes a single T cell receptor beta chain. This entry comes from a study of cytomegalovirus exposure and HLA in healthy donors. 60 Vbeta and 13 Jbeta primers were used in PCR. TCRdb keeps only in-frame clones here, not all; method: immunoSEQ multiplex PCR. The profile covers approximately 90,000 clones, with 60% to 85% appearing a single time and around 2% taken by the ten largest. The receptor comes from a boy between 10 and 17 years old in good health and CMV-seronegative. The sequenced material came from PBMCs.

CDR3 sequence: CASSLKRDSYEQYF. CDR3 DNA sequence: TGCGCCAGCAGCCTCAAACGGGACTCCTACGAGCAGTACTTC. The gene calls are TRBV10-2 and TRBJ2-7; possibly TRBD2 for D (5 bases). The CDR3 is 14 amino acids. The germline CDR1 and CDR2 sequences are WSHSY and SAAADI. Between the trimmed V and J ends, which lost 6 bases and 0 bases, there was a span of 12 bases.